This entry is about one T cell receptor beta chain. Germline CDR1 reads SNHLY; CDR2 reads FYNNEI. Trimming took 8 bases from V and 3 from J; bases not matched to a gene: 5. There are 13 residues in the CDR3. The source of the sample is a study of blood T cell repertoires in COVID-19. Data came from immunoSEQ multiplex PCR; TCRdb stores just in-frame clones and leaves some out. The sample shows 120,000 or so clones, roughly four fifths of them seen only once. The sequence was obtained from a man in his 60s with acute or convalescent COVID-19. The rearrangement joins TRBV2 to TRBJ1-1, with TRBD1 identical over 8 bases. Material: peripheral blood. The CDR3, as DNA: TGTGCCAGCGCCGGACAGGGCCACACTGAAGCTTTCTTT. It specifies CASAGQGHTEAFF. Combining the CDR3 with reference TRBV2 and TRBJ1-1 gives the whole variable domain EPEVTQTPSHQVTQMGQEVILRCVPISNHLYFYWYRQILGQKVEFLVSFYNNEISEKSEIFDDQFSVERPDGSNFTLKIRSTKLEDSAMYFCASAGQGHTEAFFGQGTRLTVV.